Listed below are T cell receptor beta chains from one sample, sequenced in a study of PD-1 blockade in classical Hodgkin lymphoma. Assay: immunoSEQ multiplex PCR; the TCRdb copy retains only in-frame clones and omits some. The sample lists 8,500 to 14,000 clones; 70% to 85% were seen once. Specimen: peripheral blood mononuclear cells (PBMCs), collected before the second cycle of nivolumab. All receptors derive from a human donor with classical Hodgkin lymphoma. Each CDR3 is given with its conserved first and last residue. D genes are given only for firm matches. Rows may omit the clone size; those that give it use once, few, many or a size class.

clone size,J gene,D gene,V gene,CDR3 DNA,CDR3 protein
NA,TRBJ1-2,NA,TRBV28,TGTGCCAGCAGTTCCCCGGGCAGAAACTATGGCTACACCTTC,CASSSPGRNYGYTF
NA,TRBJ1-5,TRBD1,TRBV6-6,TGTGCCAGCAAGGGACAGAATAGCAATCAGCCCCAGCATTTT,CASKGQNSNQPQHF
NA,TRBJ1-6,TRBD1,TRBV2,TGTGCCAGCAGTGAAAGGCAGGGGGCATATTCACCCCTCCACTTT,CASSERQGAYSPLHF
NA,TRBJ2-1,TRBD2,TRBV4-1,TGCGCCAGCAGCCCCACTAGCGGGCCAAGCTCCTACAATGAGCAGTTCTTC,CASSPTSGPSSYNEQFF
NA,TRBJ2-3,NA,TRBV5-1,TGCGCCAGCAGCTTCAGAGATACGCAGTATTTT,CASSFRDTQYF
NA,TRBJ1-1,TRBD1,TRBV29-1,TGCAGCGTTGAGGATAGGGGGCGAACTGAAGCTTTCTTT,CSVEDRGRTEAFF
NA,TRBJ1-1,NA,TRBV6-6,TGTGCCAGCAGTCCGCTCGGGGGGTTGTACACTGAAGCTTTCTTT,CASSPLGGLYTEAFF
NA,TRBJ1-2,NA,TRBV7-8,TGTGCCAGCAGCTTAAACTGGATAGTGTCAGCACTCGCCAAAAGAACTAACTATGGCTACACCTTC,CASSLNWIVSALAKRTNYGYTF
NA,TRBJ1-2,NA,TRBV27,TGTGCCAGCAGTTTATCTACAGGGAACTATGGCTACACCTTC,CASSLSTGNYGYTF
NA,TRBJ2-2,NA,TRBV19,TGTGCCAGTAGTATAGAAACGAACACCGGGGAGCTGTTTTTT,CASSIETNTGELFF
once,TRBJ1-2,TRBD1,TRBV19,TGTGCCAGTACCCAATACGGCTTCGGACAGGAAGACTATGGCTACACCTTC,CASTQYGFGQEDYGYTF
few,TRBJ1-2,NA,TRBV11-1,TGTGCCAGCAGCCCTTTGGAGAATGGCTACACCTTC,CASSPLENGYTF
NA,TRBJ2-5,TRBD2,TRBV27,TGTGCCAGCAGTTTTGGGCGGGAGACGGAGACCCAGTACTTC,CASSFGRETETQYF
NA,TRBJ2-7,NA,TRBV27,TGTGCCAGCCGAAATACGGACGGGTTAACCTACGAGCAGTACTTC,CASRNTDGLTYEQYF
NA,TRBJ1-2,TRBD1,TRBV27,TGTGCCAGCAGACAGGGGGCGGGTGGCTACACCTTC,CASRQGAGGYTF
NA,TRBJ1-6,NA,TRBV19,TGTGCCAGTCACGGCAACAGGGCACCATCACCCCTCCACTTT,CASHGNRAPSPLHF
NA,TRBJ2-1,NA,TRBV5-1,TGCGCCAGCAGCTTGAGTCTCAGGTCCCTGGGTAATGAGCAGTTCTTC,CASSLSLRSLGNEQFF
NA,TRBJ2-7,NA,TRBV5-1,TGCGCCAGCAGTTACAGGGATTACGAGCAGTACTTC,CASSYRDYEQYF
NA,TRBJ2-7,TRBD1,TRBV5-1,TGCGCCAGCAGCCCAACGGGACAGGGTTTTTGGGAGCAGTACTTC,CASSPTGQGFWEQYF
NA,TRBJ1-2,TRBD1,TRBV25-1,TGTGCCAGCAGTGGGGGACAGGGCGCCTACACCTTC,CASSGGQGAYTF
NA,TRBJ2-5,TRBD2,TRBV25-1,TGTGCCAGCAGTTGGAGCGGGAGGACAGAGACCCAGTACTTC,CASSWSGRTETQYF
NA,TRBJ2-3,NA,TRBV19,TGTGCCAGCAGAGCCGTCGCGGGTGTCACAGATACGCAGTATTTT,CASRAVAGVTDTQYF
NA,TRBJ2-3,NA,TRBV7-9,TGTGCCAGCGCAACCAGTACTAGCACAGATACGCAGTATTTT,CASATSTSTDTQYF
NA,TRBJ2-4,NA,TRBV2,TGTGCCAGCAGCGATTCCGGGACCGTAAAAGCCAAAAACATTCAGTACTTC,CASSDSGTVKAKNIQYF
few,TRBJ2-5,TRBD2,TRBV19,TGTGCCAGTAGTATAGGCGGGAGGTCAAAAGAGACCCAGTACTTC,CASSIGGRSKETQYF
once,TRBJ2-2,NA,TRBV4-1,TGCGCCAGCAGCCAAGATGAGAGAACCGGGGAGCTGTTTTTT,CASSQDERTGELFF
NA,TRBJ2-5,TRBD2,TRBV27,TGTGCCAGCAGCTCTCATGCGCAGCGGACTAGAAAGACCCAGTACTTC,CASSSHAQRTRKTQYF
NA,TRBJ2-2,NA,TRBV9,TGTGCCAGCAGCTCAACGGATGGGGCCTTGAACACCGGGGAGCTGTTTTTT,CASSSTDGALNTGELFF
NA,TRBJ1-1,NA,TRBV7-9,TGTGCCAGCAGCCCGAAGAGGACGGAAAGGGTCTGGGGAGCTTTCTTT,CASSPKRTERVWGAFF
once,TRBJ2-7,NA,TRBV5-1,TGCGCCAGCAGCTTGGGGTACAGTGGCGAGACCTACGAGCAGTACTTC,CASSLGYSGETYEQYF
NA,TRBJ1-4,NA,TRBV6-1,TGTGCCAGCAGTGAAGCAACAGCTTCTAATGAAAAACTGTTTTTT,CASSEATASNEKLFF
NA,TRBJ2-1,TRBD1,TRBV7-9,TGTGCCAGCAGCTTAGCTGACAGGGGGGCTGAGCAGTTCTTC,CASSLADRGAEQFF